The 8 T cell receptor beta chains listed next were all sequenced from one sample in a study of CD8+ T cells in alopecia areata. Treatment given: oral pan-JAK inhibitor, 5-10 mg twice daily. RNA was isolated and reverse transcribed to cDNA, the sequencing template. Clones were sequenced by immunoSEQ multiplex PCR, and TCRdb holds only the in-frame ones, with some missing. The profile shows about 140,000 clones, approximately 85% of them singletons. The sample was CD8+ T cells sorted from blood, taken at week 4, from a patient treated with tofacitinib. The receptors shown here come from a human donor with alopecia areata.

The CDR3 DNA follows: TGTGCCAGCAGCTTAGTCGTTTCCAGACCCTACGAGCAGTACTTC. Amino acid sequence: CASSLVVSRPYEQYF. V is TRBV7-4 and J is TRBJ2-7; D remains unclear. The germline CDR1 and CDR2 sequences are SGHVT and SQSDAQ. The CDR3 covers 15 residues. V was shortened by 1 base and J by 2 bases, with 12 bases between the two germline ends.

This chain uses TRBV6-6 with TRBJ2-3; no definite D call. In germline, CDR1 is MNHNY, CDR2 SVGAGI (reference sequence). V dropped 4 bases and J dropped 6 bases, with 20 bases sitting between them. The CDR3 is made up of 16 amino acids. The CDR3 DNA reads TGTGCCAGCAGTTCCATTGACGGGTCTCTCATGGATACGCAGTATTTT. As protein: CASSSIDGSLMDTQYF.

The V gene is TRBV5-6, the J gene TRBJ2-3; D gene ambiguous. V was clipped by 0 bases and J by 4 bases, with 12 bases between them. The CDR3 contains 15 residues. Looked up from germline, CDR1 is SGHDT and CDR2 is YYEEEE. CDR3 nucleotides: TGTGCCAGCAGCTTGGAGCGTAGTCAACCAGATACGCAGTATTTT. Amino acids: CASSLERSQPDTQYF.

The V call is TRBV13, the J call TRBJ1-1; no firm D call. V dropped 3 bases and J dropped 4 bases, with 6 bases sitting between them. Germline V gene data show CDR1 as PRHDT and CDR2 as FYEKMQ (reference sequence). The CDR3 is 12 amino acids. The CDR3 region is CASSLRVTEAFF. CDR3 DNA: TGTGCCAGCAGCTTGAGGGTCACTGAAGCTTTCTTT.

The chain couples TRBV4-3 to TRBJ2-3, with no clear D. V lost 1 base to trimming and J lost 0 bases, with 8 bases between them. This CDR3 has 15 residues. CDR1 LGHNA and CDR2 YSLEER come from the germline V gene. CDR3 coding DNA: TGCGCCAGCAGCCAAGGGCAAATAAGCACAGATACGCAGTATTTT. It yields the protein CASSQGQISTDTQYF.

On this clone: The sample holds other DNA sequences that translate to the same CDR3. The chain couples TRBV19 to TRBJ1-1; D perhaps matches TRBD1 (5 bases). Germline lookup yields CDR1 LNHDA and CDR2 SQIVND (reference sequence). With 3 bases removed from V and 1 base from J, the gap between germline ends came to 6 bases. There are 13 residues in the CDR3. The CDR3 region is CASSITGNTEAFF. The CDR3 DNA sequence: TGTGCCAGTAGTATTACAGGGAACACTGAAGCTTTCTTT.

The J gene is TRBJ1-2, the V gene TRBV4-1; D gene unclear. Germline CDR1 is MGHRA and CDR2 is YSYEKL. This CDR3 has 15 residues. V was trimmed by 0 bases and J by 2 bases, leaving 10 bases between them. CDR3 in DNA: TGCGCCAGCAGCCAAGACCCAACAGAGAACTATGGCTACACCTTC. Protein sequence: CASSQDPTENYGYTF.

The rearrangement links TRBV6-5 to TRBJ2-5, with 7 bases lining up with TRBD1. From germline, CDR1 is MNHEY and CDR2 SVGAGI. The CDR3 is made up of 14 amino acids. V trimming: 4 bases; J trimming: 4 bases; junction bases outside the gene matches: 6. DNA of the CDR3: TGTGCCAGCAGTTCCGACAGGGCAGGAGAGACCCAGTACTTC. Its translation: CASSSDRAGETQYF.